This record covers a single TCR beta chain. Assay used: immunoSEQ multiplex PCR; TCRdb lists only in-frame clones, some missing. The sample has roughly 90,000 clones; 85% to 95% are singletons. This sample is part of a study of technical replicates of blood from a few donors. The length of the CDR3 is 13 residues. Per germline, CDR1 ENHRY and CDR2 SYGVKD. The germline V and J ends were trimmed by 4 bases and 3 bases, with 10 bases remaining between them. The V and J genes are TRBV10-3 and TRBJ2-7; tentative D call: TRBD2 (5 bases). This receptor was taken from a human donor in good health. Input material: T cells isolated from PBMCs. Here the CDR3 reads CAISGQSGYEQYF. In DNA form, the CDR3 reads TGTGCCATCAGTGGACAAAGCGGCTACGAGCAGTACTTC.